Listed below are T cell receptor beta chains from one sample, sequenced in a study of identical twins. Using its own MiXCR run on the 5' RACE reads, TCRdb lists one record per CDR3 protein. The table lists about 700,000 distinct CDR3 sequences, 6% to 6.5% of them singletons. What was sequenced was naive T cells sorted from blood. These receptors were obtained from a man aged 18 to 35 in good health. The conserved cysteine and the conserved F or W are not part of the CDR3 here. Each record gives: V gene, CDR3 protein.

>TRBV12-3/TRBV12-4
ASSRKPSSYEQY
>TRBV14
ASSQARDGGELF
>TRBV2
ASRRAPSTDTQY
>TRBV20-1
SASPLAGPSSSTDTQY
>TRBV12-3/TRBV12-4
ASSPHRLAITDTQY
>TRBV6-2/TRBV6-3
ASSYGQTDLGHQPQH
>TRBV4-3
ASSQATSFGTSGINEQF
>TRBV12-3/TRBV12-4
ASKQEYTQY
>TRBV9
ASSVGGLAGGNTGELF
>TRBV6-2/TRBV6-3
ASSYSSESNTEAF
>TRBV5-1
ASSTRTSGEQF
>TRBV4-3
ASSRTANTEAF
>TRBV18
ASSPTSGRDYNEQF
>TRBV12-3/TRBV12-4
ASRGLAAEQF
>TRBV7-6
ASSLEVAGQPQH
>TRBV27
ASSRLAGGSHSSYEQY
>TRBV6-1
ASSPELARYQETQY
>TRBV5-6
ASSPGAAGVSYNEQF
>TRBV10-1
ATATGPNTGELF
>TRBV30
ALVGMEQF
>TRBV4-2
ASSQEDGSNQPQH
>TRBV6-1
ARGGWSSGYT
>TRBV20-1
SARETQQY
>TRBV5-5
ASSEPDRVLGNTIY
>TRBV7-9
ASSMGQNNNSPLH
>TRBV10-3
AISRAGGSVNSPLH
>TRBV27
ASSLVGDSVRH
>TRBV20-1
SARDLLTDTQY
>TRBV29-1
SVEGPGTEGTQY
>TRBV6-2/TRBV6-3
ASSYSFVGQGGGHTGELF
>TRBV11-2
ASSSRLGNTDTQY
>TRBV7-9
ASSLGRDPDTQY
>TRBV7-9
ASSKQGVAYEQY
>TRBV5-1
ATSRGGDSPLH
>TRBV9
ASSTLNTGELF
>TRBV5-1
ASSLGPPGGQETQY
>TRBV25-1
ASSDLRAAEETQY
>TRBV21-1
ASSWVPGMEPLH
>TRBV12-3/TRBV12-4
ASTGGPGSNQPQH